The present T cell receptor (beta chain) was sequenced within a study of T cells in women clearing cervical HPV infection. Study-wide background: Controls gave blood once infection was undetectable; cases at lesion identification. Study conclusions and caveats: CIN3+ cases had significantly higher TCR repertoire richness than controls, but evenness did not differ.

Germline CDR1 and CDR2: LNHDA and SQIVND (reference sequence). The CDR3 contains 15 residues. Of note for this clone: The antigen is not known. The CDR3 end is not reached by the read, which stops 3 residues before it; the germline J gene fills it in.

immunoSEQ multiplex PCR used an average of 1200 ng genomic DNA. Assay used: immunoSEQ multiplex PCR; TCRdb lists only in-frame clones, some missing. Reported are some 28,000 clones; the ten largest clones contain roughly a sixth. The receptor comes from a woman between 18 and 70 years old with a cervical HPV16 infection that either progressed to CIN3+ or cleared (not recorded which). The sample consisted of blood buffy coat. The V gene is TRBV19, the J gene TRBJ1-4, with 8 bases matching TRBD1. CDR3 bases read: TGTGCCAGTAGTATCGCCGCAGGGGGCAGTTCGCCA. Translated: CASSIAAGGSSP. The entire CDR3 reads CASSIAAGGSSPLFF.